This T cell receptor beta chain came from a study of T-cell reconstitution after alpha-beta-depleted transplantation in children. Preparation of the TCRbeta library was carried out with unique molecular identifiers. TCRdb analysed the PCR reads with MiXCR anew, one entry per CDR3 protein. The sample has about 540,000 distinct CDR3 sequences, around 18% seen once. Germline CDR1 is LNHDA and CDR2 is SQIVND (reference sequence). The CDR3 covers 16 residues. The V and J ends lost 6 bases and 1 base respectively, with 18 bases between them. The specimen was PBMCs from the stem cell graft donor, collected from the stem cell graft. The clonotype originates from a human donor who donated a stem cell graft to a child with acute lymphoblastic leukemia. This sequence joins TRBV19 and TRBJ1-1, with a possible D match to TRBD1 (5 bases). CDR3 amino acids: CASSPPGGRANTEAFF. The CDR3 DNA follows: TGTGCCAGTAGCCCGCCCGGGGGACGGGCGAACACTGAAGCTTTCTTT.